The entry that follows covers one T cell receptor (beta chain) sequence. As processed by the authors: Amplified reference gene primers provided the basis for estimating nucleated cell counts. The method was immunoSEQ multiplex PCR; TCRdb's version includes in-frame clones alone and lacks a portion of them. That table gives V, J and clone size, and the DNA gave D and trimming. Seen here are 150,000 to 250,000 clones, roughly four fifths observed once, and the top ten hold 6.5% to 7%. The CDR3 spans 15 residues. In germline, CDR1 is KGHSH, CDR2 LQKENI. V was clipped by 3 bases and J by 9 bases; unmatched bases: 6. The sample comes from a study of blood T cell repertoires in COVID-19. Across the study: The United States, Italy and Spain were the sources of the acute and convalescent COVID-19 samples. T cells, B-cell-depleted T cells, or PBMCs supplied cDNA or gDNA.

The chain uses TRBV18 and TRBJ1-6; TRBD1 aligns across 9 bases. This receptor was identified in a human donor with acute or convalescent COVID-19. The donor label of this sample is uncertain. The sequencing input was peripheral blood. CDR3 sequence: CASSPGTGNSSPLHF. The CDR3 DNA reads TGTGCCAGCTCACCCGGGACAGGGAACAGTTCACCCCTCCACTTT.